This T cell receptor beta chain was sequenced during a study of blood T cell repertoires in COVID-19. Across about two dozen US areas, participants ranged in age from about 18 to 90 years. Germline CDR1 and CDR2: WNHNN and SYGVQD (reference sequence). The V and J ends lost 3 bases and 9 bases respectively, with 6 bases between them. The CDR3 runs to 12 residues. The protocol was immunoSEQ multiplex PCR, while the TCRdb copy is restricted to in-frame clones and leaves out a portion. The sample lists fewer than 350,000 clones; roughly 90% were seen once. The sample was PBMCs or T cells enriched from blood (not recorded which). The chain uses TRBV10-1 and TRBJ1-6; D is uncertain. The source is a man aged 55 to 70 who had recovered from COVID-19. Here the CDR3 reads CASSDTGSPLHF. For the CDR3, the DNA is TGCGCCAGCAGTGACACCGGTTCACCCCTCCACTTT.